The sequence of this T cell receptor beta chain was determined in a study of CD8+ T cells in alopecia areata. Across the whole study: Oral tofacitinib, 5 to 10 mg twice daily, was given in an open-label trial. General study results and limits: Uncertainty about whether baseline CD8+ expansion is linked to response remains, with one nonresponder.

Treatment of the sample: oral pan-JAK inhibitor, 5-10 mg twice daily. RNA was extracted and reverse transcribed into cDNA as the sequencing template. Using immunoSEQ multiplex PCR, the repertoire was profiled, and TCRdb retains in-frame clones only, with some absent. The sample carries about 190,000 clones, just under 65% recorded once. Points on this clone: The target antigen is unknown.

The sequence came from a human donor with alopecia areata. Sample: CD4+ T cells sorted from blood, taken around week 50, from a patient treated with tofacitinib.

CDR3 coding DNA: TGTGCCAGCAGCCAAGTATTTCGGGGCGAGCAGTACTTC. Translation: CASSQVFRGEQYF. This chain connects TRBV14 to TRBJ2-7; a possible D gene is TRBD2 (5 bases). Germline CDR1 and CDR2: SGHDN and FVKESK. Deletions cut 1 base from V and 6 bases from J, with 10 bases between. The CDR3 sequence is 13 residues long.